These 24 T cell receptor beta chains were sequenced from one sample in a study of blood T cell repertoires in COVID-19. Profiling relied on immunoSEQ multiplex PCR, and the TCRdb table lists in-frame clones only, not all of them. This table has 270,000 or so clones, 80% to 85% appearing once. Material for sequencing was peripheral blood. Every receptor here comes from a woman aged 60-75 years with active or convalescent COVID-19.

The rearrangement links TRBV7-2 to TRBJ2-5; TRBD2 is a possible D gene (6 bases). The CDR3 is 14 residues long. The V end was cut by 2 bases, the J end by 1 base, with 8 bases between. CDR1 and CDR2 (germline): SGHTA, FQGNSA. CDR3 bases: TGTGCCAGCAGCTTAAGACTAGTCCAAGAGACCCAGTACTTC. Its translation is CASSLRLVQETQYF. Filled out from reference TRBV7-2 and TRBJ2-5, the complete variable domain reads GAGVSQSPSNKVTEKGKDVELRCDPISGHTALYWYRQSLGQGLEFLIYFQGNSAPDKSGLPSDRFSAERTGGSVSTLTIQRTQQEDSAVYLCASSLRLVQETQYFGPGTRLLVL.

The V call is TRBV27, the J call TRBJ2-7; 11 nucleotides agree with TRBD2. V trimming: 0 bases; J trimming: 4 bases; junction bases outside the gene matches: 5. The CDR3 is made up of 16 amino acids. Germline V lookup: CDR1 MNHEY, CDR2 SMNVEV (reference sequence). CDR3 in amino acids: CASSLSPGLAEYEQYF. The CDR3, as DNA: TGTGCCAGCAGTTTATCGCCGGGACTAGCGGAGTACGAGCAGTACTTC.

The chain links TRBV14 to TRBJ1-2; D may be TRBD1 (6 bases). In germline, CDR1 is SGHDN, CDR2 FVKESK. The CDR3 has 15 residues. V lost 1 base and J lost 4, with 13 bases in between. CDR3: CASSQVRGASYGYTF. In DNA, the CDR3 is TGTGCCAGCAGCCAAGTGCGGGGGGCGAGCTATGGCTACACCTTC.

In this sample, this clone turned up a few times. The chain joins TRBV7-2 to TRBJ1-2; possible D gene TRBD1, 6 bases. Germline CDR1 and CDR2: SGHTA and FQGNSA. The CDR3 is made up of 13 amino acids. Trimming shortened V by 6 bases and J by 4 bases, and 12 bases separated the two germline ends. The CDR3 is CASSLDSLYGYTF. The CDR3, as DNA: TGTGCCAGCAGTTTGGACAGCCTCTATGGCTACACCTTC.

This chain uses TRBV6-5 with TRBJ2-5; TRBD1 agrees at 8 bases. Losses at the gene ends were 5 bases for V and 1 base for J; bases not matched to a gene: 6. Germline values: CDR1 MNHEY, CDR2 SVGAGI. This CDR3 region has 15 residues. The CDR3 nucleotides are TGTGCCAGCAGTCGCGGACAGGGCCTCCAAGAGACCCAGTACTTC. Protein product: CASSRGQGLQETQYF.

This rearrangement joins TRBV7-3 to TRBJ2-1; TRBD1 agrees at 7 bases. Germline values: CDR1 SGHTA, CDR2 FQGTGA. The J segment lost 15 bases and the V segment lost 5 bases, leaving 7 bases of the junction unmatched. The CDR3 runs to 11 residues. The CDR3 loop is CASSKPGQTFF. CDR3 DNA sequence: TGTGCCAGCAGCAAACCGGGACAGACGTTCTTC.

The chain uses TRBV24-1 and TRBJ2-2, with 8 bases that match TRBD1. The CDR3 spans 21 residues. After removal of 4 bases from V and 0 bases from J, the junction contained 18 bases not matched to a gene. The V gene's germline CDR1 is KGHDR and CDR2 SFDVKD. CDR3 in DNA: TGTGCCACCAGTGACCAAGGACAGGGTTGGGCCTCTAACCCGAACACCGGGGAGCTGTTTTTT. Protein: CATSDQGQGWASNPNTGELFF.

This clone appeared once. The V call is TRBV6-5, the J call TRBJ2-5, with 7 positions matching TRBD1. This CDR3 is built from 14 residues. The germline CDR1 and CDR2 sequences are MNHEY and SVGAGI. Trimming at V came to 10 bases and at J to 3 bases, leaving 11 bases not matched to a gene. CDR3 sequence reads: CATFWGTAEETQYF. DNA for the CDR3: TGTGCCACTTTTTGGGGGACAGCTGAAGAGACCCAGTACTTC.

V usage is TRBV9 and J usage is TRBJ1-1; D is possibly TRBD1 (5 bases). CDR1 and CDR2 (germline): SGDLS, YYNGEE. The CDR3 has 13 amino acids. V gave up 4 bases and J gave up 5 bases, with 12 bases separating them. The CDR3 loop reads CASSSRGGTEAFF. CDR3 DNA sequence: TGTGCCAGCAGCTCGAGGGGAGGGACTGAAGCTTTCTTT.

The genes are TRBV2 and TRBJ1-4; TRBD1 matches 8 bases. Germline-derived CDR1 and CDR2 are SNHLY and FYNNEI. V dropped 7 bases and J dropped 8; count of bases not matched to a gene: 12. The CDR3 covers 15 residues. The chain's CDR3 is CASTDVTGAREKLFF. CDR3 nucleotides: TGTGCCAGCACTGATGTGACAGGGGCTCGCGAAAAACTGTTTTTT.

This clone has a single count. The chain recombines TRBV19 with TRBJ1-2; D possibly corresponds to TRBD1 (5 bases). Trimming pared 9 bases from V and 2 bases from J, leaving 13 bases between. This CDR3 is 13 amino acids long. Germline CDR1 LNHDA, CDR2 SQIVND (reference sequence). CDR3 in DNA: TGTGCCAGCTCTAACAGGCCCAACTATGGCTACACCTTC. This gives the protein CASSNRPNYGYTF.

The chain is built from TRBV3-1 (or the pseudogene TRBV3-2) and TRBJ1-1, with D possibly TRBD1 on 6 matching bases. This CDR3 comprises 16 residues. Trimming stripped 0 bases from V and 9 bases from J, with 20 bases between. CDR1 and CDR2 (germline): LGHDT, YNNKEL (reference sequence). This CDR3 is CASSQEVVPGWGQAFF. In DNA, the CDR3 is TGTGCCAGCAGCCAAGAAGTGGTCCCGGGTTGGGGGCAAGCTTTCTTT.

V and J are TRBV6-4 and TRBJ2-5; 8 nucleotides align to TRBD2. The V segment lost 2 bases and the J segment 0 bases; nucleotides outside the gene matches: 8. The CDR3 is made up of 17 amino acids. Germline CDR1 is MRHNA and CDR2 is SNTAGT. The CDR3 DNA sequence: TGTGCCAGCAGTGACAGGGTAGCGGGGCCCAACCAAGAGACCCAGTACTTC. Translation gives CASSDRVAGPNQETQYF.

The genes are TRBV18 and TRBJ2-7, with D possibly being TRBD1 (7 bases). The germline V gene encodes CDR1 KGHSH and CDR2 LQKENI. This CDR3 comprises 17 residues. Trimming pared 3 bases from V and 3 bases from J, leaving 21 bases between. CDR3 sequence reads: CASSPARRGREYYEQYF. The CDR3 DNA reads TGTGCCAGCTCACCGGCCCGGAGGGGGCGGGAATACTACGAGCAGTACTTC.

The gene calls are TRBV7-9 and TRBJ2-1; 10 bases agree with TRBD1. The CDR3 contains 15 residues. The J segment lost 6 bases and the V segment lost 5 bases, leaving 7 bases of the junction unmatched. Germline CDR1 and CDR2: SEHNR and FQNEAQ (reference sequence). The DNA of the CDR3 is TGTGCCAGCAGCCCGACAGGGGGCGCGGGCAATGAGCAGTTCTTC. Translating it yields CASSPTGGAGNEQFF. Complete variable domain (other parts from reference TRBV7-9 and TRBJ2-1): DTGVSQNPRHKITKRGQNVTFRCDPISEHNRLYWYRQTLGQGPEFLTYFQNEAQLEKSRLLSDRFSAERPKGSFSTLEIQRTEQGDSAMYLCASSPTGGAGNEQFFGPGTRLTVL.

This sequence joins TRBV10-2 and TRBJ2-1, with TRBD2 matching 8 bases. There are 14 residues in the CDR3. J gave up 9 bases and V 2 bases, and 6 bases lay outside the gene matches. Germline V CDR1 and CDR2: WSHSY, SAAADI. The chain's CDR3 is CASSEAGGWGEQFF. The CDR3 coding sequence is TGCGCCAGCAGTGAGGCGGGGGGATGGGGTGAGCAGTTCTTC.

This clone was seen only a few times. The rearrangement uses TRBV7-3 and TRBJ2-2, with D possibly TRBD2 on 6 matching bases. Germline CDR1 reads SGHTA; CDR2 reads FQGTGA. The CDR3 covers 16 residues. The V end lost 5 bases, the J end lost 2 bases, and 15 bases lay between the germline ends. The CDR3 nucleotides are TGTGCCAGCAGCCGCCGAGCGCGGGGCAACACCGGGGAGCTGTTTTTT. It specifies CASSRRARGNTGELFF. The full variable domain, with the rest looked up from reference TRBV7-3 and TRBJ2-2, is GAGVSQTPSNKVTEKGKYVELRCDPISGHTALYWYRQSLGQGPEFLIYFQGTGAADDSGLPNDRFFAVRPEGSVSTLKIQRTERGDSAVYLCASSRRARGNTGELFFGEGSRLTVL.

This clone was recorded a few times. The chain recombines TRBV19 with TRBJ2-7, with D unresolved. The germline V gene has CDR1 LNHDA and CDR2 SQIVND (reference sequence). The CDR3 consists of 14 residues. Trimming shortened V by 4 bases and J by 0 bases, and 10 bases separated the two germline ends. The CDR3, as DNA: TGTGCCAGTAGTAGCAGCTGGAGCTCCTACGAGCAGTACTTC. It yields the protein CASSSSWSSYEQYF. Using reference TRBV19 and TRBJ2-7 for the parts outside the CDR3, the full variable domain is DGGITQSPKYLFRKEGQNVTLSCEQNLNHDAMYWYRQDPGQGLRLIYYSQIVNDFQKGDIAEGYSVSREKKESFPLTVTSAQKNPTAFYLCASSSSWSSYEQYFGPGTRLTVT.

This clone was seen only once. This chain links TRBV19 with TRBJ1-2; D is possibly TRBD1 (6 bases). Germline loops: CDR1 LNHDA, CDR2 SQIVND (reference sequence). The germline V and J ends were trimmed by 2 bases and 4 bases, with 8 bases remaining between them. The CDR3 extends over 13 amino acids. The CDR3 is CASSIKGGYGYTF. The CDR3 DNA reads TGTGCCAGTAGTATAAAAGGGGGCTATGGCTACACCTTC.

There are a few counts of this clone. V is TRBV7-9 and J is TRBJ2-7, with D possibly being TRBD2 (6 bases). The V gene's germline CDR1 is SEHNR and CDR2 FQNEAQ (reference sequence). The V and J ends lost 6 bases and 0 bases respectively, with 12 bases between them. This CDR3 comprises 14 residues. The DNA of the CDR3 is TGTGCCAGCAGGGCGGGACGGACCTCCTACGAGCAGTACTTC. This encodes CASRAGRTSYEQYF.

The CDR3 nucleotides are TGTGCCAGCTCACCCCGGGGGACTGGAAACACCATATATTTT. It encodes CASSPRGTGNTIYF. The chain employs TRBV18 and TRBJ1-3; D is possibly TRBD1 (5 bases). Germline assignment: CDR1 KGHSH and CDR2 LQKENI. The CDR3 consists of 14 residues. The V gene lost 3 bases and the J gene lost 2 bases, with 8 bases spanning the gap.

This clone was seen more than once but under ten times. The chain joins TRBV5-1 to TRBJ2-3; 9 bases match TRBD2. This CDR3 is built from 17 residues. Germline V gene lookup returns CDR1 SGHRS and CDR2 YFSETQ. With V trimmed by 1 base and J by 5 bases, 11 bases remained unmatched. CDR3 DNA: TGCGCCAGCAGCTTGTCCGGGCGGGGGGGACCTAAAGATACGCAGTATTTT. Amino acids: CASSLSGRGGPKDTQYF.

V is TRBV11-2 and J is TRBJ1-2; D not resolved. The germline gives CDR1 SGHAT, CDR2 FQNNGV. This CDR3 spans 16 amino acids. Trimming shortened V by 0 bases and J by 4 bases, and 15 bases separated the two germline ends. Here the CDR3 DNA reads TGTGCCAGCAGCTTAGAAGCGGGGATAGGCCTCTATGGCTACACCTTC. Encoded protein: CASSLEAGIGLYGYTF.

This sequence joins TRBV19 and TRBJ1-2, with TRBD1 matching over 10 bases. V lost 7 bases, J lost 1 base, and 9 bases stayed unmatched. This CDR3 comprises 16 residues. CDR1 and CDR2 (germline): LNHDA, SQIVND (reference sequence). The CDR3 spells CASTIHGQGGNYGYTF. In nucleotides, the CDR3 is TGTGCCAGTACCATCCACGGACAGGGGGGTAACTATGGCTACACCTTC.